This passage covers 28 T cell receptor beta chains from one sample sequenced in a study of cytomegalovirus exposure and HLA in healthy donors. It was with 60 Vbeta and 13 Jbeta primers that the PCR ran. Assay used: immunoSEQ multiplex PCR; TCRdb lists only in-frame clones, some missing. This repertoire shows 100,000 to 150,000 clones, roughly 75% found once; its top ten account for approximately 1.3%. Sequenced material: PBMCs. These receptors all come from a female donor in good health and CMV-seronegative.

The chain combines TRBV30 with TRBJ1-2; possible D gene TRBD1, 5 bases. Trimming shortened V by 0 bases and J by 2 bases, and 13 bases separated the two germline ends. Germline assignment: CDR1 GTSNPN and CDR2 SVGIG (reference sequence). CDR3 length: 15 residues. Written as DNA, the CDR3 is TGTGCCTGGAGTGTACAAACGGGGGGGAACTATGGCTACACCTTC. Its protein is CAWSVQTGGNYGYTF.

The genes are TRBV5-6 and TRBJ2-1; D perhaps matches TRBD1 (6 bases). The V gene lost 1 base and the J gene lost 5 bases, with 19 bases spanning the gap. The CDR3 sequence is 17 residues long. The germline V gene encodes CDR1 SGHDT and CDR2 YYEEEE. CDR3 DNA: TGTGCCAGCAGCTTGATTTTGCGGCAGGGGAGCAACAATGAGCAGTTCTTC. Its translation: CASSLILRQGSNNEQFF. Filled out from reference TRBV5-6 and TRBJ2-1, the complete variable domain reads DAGVTQSPTHLIKTRGQQVTLRCSPKSGHDTVSWYQQALGQGPQFIFQYYEEEERQRGNFPDRFSGHQFPNYSSELNVNALLLGDSALYLCASSLILRQGSNNEQFFGPGTRLTVL.

The chain recombines TRBV7-6 with TRBJ1-5; TRBD1 matches 9 bases. The CDR3 spans 16 residues. Germline lookup yields CDR1 SGHVS and CDR2 FNYEAQ. Unmatched junction bases numbered 8, after V lost 5 bases and J lost 3 bases. CDR3 region: CASSPQTGGVNQPQHF. CDR3 nucleotide sequence: TGTGCCAGCAGCCCTCAAACAGGGGGCGTCAATCAGCCCCAGCATTTT.

CDR3 nucleotide sequence: TGTGCCAGCAGTCTCCACGACAGATCCTACGAGCAGTACTTC. It encodes CASSLHDRSYEQYF. V usage is TRBV6-5 and J usage is TRBJ2-7, with D maybe TRBD1 (5 bases). The CDR3 extends over 14 amino acids. V lost 5 bases, J lost 1 base, and 12 bases lay in between. Germline CDR1 is MNHEY and CDR2 is SVGAGI.

The chain is built from TRBV19 and TRBJ2-1, with TRBD1 as a possible D gene (7 bases). The germline V gene has CDR1 LNHDA and CDR2 SQIVND (reference sequence). The CDR3 has 14 amino acids. V was cut by 4 bases and J by 7 bases, with 14 bases left in between. This CDR3 is CASSTGLRGNEQFF. The CDR3, as DNA: TGTGCCAGTAGTACGGGACTCAGGGGGAATGAGCAGTTCTTC.

The rearrangement uses TRBV2 and TRBJ2-1; D gene uncertain. Trimming shortened V by 7 bases and J by 0 bases, and 19 bases separated the two germline ends. The CDR3 is 17 amino acids. Germline CDR1 reads SNHLY; CDR2 reads FYNNEI. In nucleotides, the CDR3 is TGTGCCAGCAACCCTAAAGACTTTTTTCGCTCCTACAATGAGCAGTTCTTC. It specifies CASNPKDFFRSYNEQFF.

This chain connects TRBV18 to TRBJ1-5; D might be TRBD1 (6 bases). V was cut by 6 bases and J by 6 bases, with 15 bases left in between. This CDR3 has 14 residues. Germline V lookup: CDR1 KGHSH, CDR2 LQKENI. The CDR3 loop is CASSPDRQAQPQHF. The CDR3 bases are TGTGCCAGCTCCCCCGACAGGCAGGCTCAGCCCCAGCATTTT.

This clone was observed a few times. The rearrangement joins TRBV7-9 to TRBJ1-2, with 10 bases fitting TRBD1. The trim removed 4 bases at V and 3 bases at J, leaving 2 bases unmatched. The germline V gene encodes CDR1 SEHNR and CDR2 FQNEAQ (reference sequence). The CDR3 has 14 amino acids. The CDR3 DNA is TGTGCCAGCAGCTCGACAGGGGGCGACTATGGCTACACCTTC. Translated: CASSSTGGDYGYTF.

V gene TRBV6-1 combines with J gene TRBJ2-2; tentatively, D is TRBD2 (6 bases). Looked up from germline, CDR1 is MNHNS and CDR2 is SASEGT. V shed 5 bases and J shed 9 bases, with 16 bases lying between them. The CDR3 loop spans 14 amino acids. As DNA, the CDR3 is TGTGCCAGCAGTACCCGAGGGACTCCTCGGGAGCTGTTTTTT. It codes for CASSTRGTPRELFF.

The rearrangement links TRBV27 to TRBJ2-7; possible D gene TRBD1, 5 bases. Germline loops: CDR1 MNHEY, CDR2 SMNVEV (reference sequence). Trimming pared 3 bases from V and 0 bases from J, leaving 9 bases between. CDR3 length equals 14 residues. As DNA, the CDR3 is TGTGCCAGCAGTTTCTCAGGGTTCTCCTACGAGCAGTACTTC. Its protein is CASSFSGFSYEQYF.

V gene TRBV11-2 combines with J gene TRBJ2-7; TRBD2 matches at 12 bases. The V segment lost 3 bases and the J segment 3 bases; nucleotides outside the gene matches: 3. This CDR3 comprises 15 residues. Germline-derived CDR1 and CDR2 are SGHAT and FQNNGV. The CDR3 loop is CASSFRTSGIYEQYF. The CDR3 nucleotides read TGTGCCAGCAGCTTCAGGACTAGCGGGATCTACGAGCAGTACTTC. Looking up the rest from reference TRBV11-2 and TRBJ2-7 gives the full variable domain: EAGVAQSPRYKIIEKRQSVAFWCNPISGHATLYWYQQILGQGPKLLIQFQNNGVVDDSQLPKDRFSAERLKGVDSTLKIQPAKLEDSAVYLCASSFRTSGIYEQYFGPGTRLTVT.

As for this clone: One end of the junction is discordant with germline, which a read error may explain. The gene calls are TRBV7-9 and TRBJ1-1, with D possibly being TRBD1 (6 bases). This CDR3 spans 13 amino acids. Germline CDR1 is SEHNR and CDR2 is FQNEAQ (reference sequence). The CDR3 DNA reads as TGTTCCAGCAGCCTACAGGGTAACACTGAAGCTTTCTTT. It yields the protein CSSSLQGNTEAFF.

The V call is TRBV11-1, the J call TRBJ2-1, with 7 nucleotides matching TRBD1. CDR1 SGHAT and CDR2 FQDESV come from the germline V gene (reference sequence). The CDR3 totals 15 residues. With 6 bases clipped from V and 2 bases from J, the junction kept 7 bases outside the gene matches. The CDR3, as DNA: TGTGCCAGCAGTTGGACCGGGACAGCCTACAATGAGCAGTTCTTC. It translates to CASSWTGTAYNEQFF.

The chain carries TRBV4-2 and TRBJ2-7; 12 bases line up with TRBD1. This CDR3 region has 16 residues. Germline assignment: CDR1 LGHNA and CDR2 YNFKEQ. V dropped 1 base and J dropped 5; count of bases not matched to a gene: 6. The CDR3 DNA follows: TGTGCCAGCAGCCAAGCCACCGGGACAGGGGGCAACGAGCAGTACTTC. Its protein is CASSQATGTGGNEQYF.

This rearrangement joins TRBV11-2 to TRBJ2-7; 12 bases agree with TRBD2. The trim removed 2 bases at V and 5 bases at J, leaving 7 bases unmatched. Germline CDR1 is SGHAT and CDR2 is FQNNGV. The CDR3 runs 16 residues. DNA of the CDR3: TGTGCCAGCAGCTTAACCAGACTAGCGGGAGTCCACGAGCAGTACTTC. It codes for CASSLTRLAGVHEQYF. Full variable domain (outside the CDR3, taken from reference TRBV11-2 and TRBJ2-7): EAGVAQSPRYKIIEKRQSVAFWCNPISGHATLYWYQQILGQGPKLLIQFQNNGVVDDSQLPKDRFSAERLKGVDSTLKIQPAKLEDSAVYLCASSLTRLAGVHEQYFGPGTRLTVT.

This chain joins TRBV2 and TRBJ1-1; D possibly corresponds to TRBD1 (6 bases). This CDR3 comprises 14 residues. V lost 7 bases, J lost 4 bases, and 16 bases lay in between. Germline CDR1 is SNHLY and CDR2 is FYNNEI. The CDR3 here is CASIRGQGSTEAFF. The CDR3 nucleotides read TGTGCCAGCATTAGGGGCCAGGGGAGCACTGAAGCTTTCTTT.

In this sample, this clone turned up once. The V gene is TRBV7-2, the J gene TRBJ1-3; 8 bases line up with TRBD1. The CDR3 totals 15 residues. The junction had 11 bases not matched to a gene; V was cut back by 5 bases and J by 8 bases. Germline CDR1 and CDR2: SGHTA and FQGNSA. As DNA, the CDR3 is TGTGCCAGCAGCCCCGACAGGGGTCTCTACGACACCATATATTTT. This sequence encodes CASSPDRGLYDTIYF. Filled out from reference TRBV7-2 and TRBJ1-3, the complete variable domain reads GAGVSQSPSNKVTEKGKDVELRCDPISGHTALYWYRQSLGQGLEFLIYFQGNSAPDKSGLPSDRFSAERTGGSVSTLTIQRTQQEDSAVYLCASSPDRGLYDTIYFGEGSWLTVV.

V gene TRBV7-9 combines with J gene TRBJ2-1, with D perhaps TRBD2 (6 bases). The V end was cut by 4 bases, the J end by 12 bases, with 16 bases between. CDR3 length: 13 residues. Germline-derived CDR1 and CDR2 are SEHNR and FQNEAQ (reference sequence). CDR3 region: CASSSQSGTGQFF. As DNA, the CDR3 is TGTGCCAGCAGCTCGCAATCCGGGACTGGGCAGTTCTTC.

This clone was picked up a small number of times. V and J are TRBV11-2 and TRBJ1-1; D possibly corresponds to TRBD1 (5 bases). Germline V gene sequence: CDR1 SGHAT, CDR2 FQNNGV. This CDR3 is built from 14 residues. The ends were cut back, 1 base at V and 6 bases at J, with 12 bases in the middle. The CDR3 loop is CASSLGSEGAEAFF. CDR3 DNA: TGTGCCAGCAGCTTAGGGTCGGAAGGGGCTGAAGCTTTCTTT.

The rearrangement links TRBV28 to TRBJ2-5; TRBD2 matches 15 bases. The germline V gene encodes CDR1 MDHEN and CDR2 SYDVKM. Unmatched junction bases numbered 9, after V lost 7 bases and J lost 0 bases. CDR3 length equals 18 residues. CDR3 residues: CASTDGTSGRLYQETQYF. The CDR3 bases are TGTGCCAGCACCGACGGGACTAGCGGGAGGCTATACCAAGAGACCCAGTACTTC.

The chain couples TRBV5-8 to TRBJ2-4, with TRBD1 identical over 11 bases. V lost 3 bases to trimming and J lost 1 base; unmatched junction nucleotides: 3. Germline V gene sequence: CDR1 SGHTS, CDR2 YDEGEE. This CDR3 spans 16 amino acids. The CDR3 DNA is TGTGCCAGCAGCTACGGACAGGGGGCGGCCAAAAACATTCAGTACTTC. It translates to CASSYGQGAAKNIQYF.

This clone appeared a single time. The CDR3: CASGHGQETQYF. In nucleotides, the CDR3 is TGTGCCAGCGGACACGGGCAAGAGACCCAGTACTTC. The chain joins TRBV27 to TRBJ2-5; perhaps TRBD1 as D (5 bases). Trimming took 8 bases from V and 2 from J, leaving 9 bases between them. The CDR3 consists of 12 residues. The germline CDR1 and CDR2 sequences are MNHEY and SMNVEV (reference sequence).

The V call is TRBV27, the J call TRBJ1-1; D not certain. The CDR3 runs 14 residues. Trimming pared 7 bases from V and 5 bases from J, leaving 17 bases between. CDR1 is MNHEY, CDR2 SMNVEV, per germline (reference sequence). In DNA form, the CDR3 reads TGTGCCAGCAACGAGGGCCCCGCGGGGACTGAAGCTTTCTTT. Protein sequence: CASNEGPAGTEAFF.

This sequence joins TRBV5-4 and TRBJ2-1; no reliable D call. CDR1 SGHNT and CDR2 YYREEE come from the germline V gene (reference sequence). This CDR3 has 12 amino acids. With 4 bases removed from V and 2 bases from J, the gap between germline ends came to 4 bases. CDR3 bases: TGTGCCAGCAGCGCGGCCTACAATGAGCAGTTCTTC. Protein: CASSAAYNEQFF.

This chain uses TRBV12-2 with TRBJ2-1; no check of the table's D call, TRBD2, against the DNA was made. TRBV12-2 is classified as a pseudogene. This CDR3 has 16 residues. CDR3: CASRSAGGSSYNEQFF. For the CDR3, the DNA is TGTGCAAGTCGCTCAGCGGGAGGTTCTTCCTACAATGAGCAGTTCTTC.

The chain carries TRBV5-4 and TRBJ2-5; 9 bases map to TRBD2. The CDR3 consists of 17 residues. CDR1 is SGHNT, CDR2 YYREEE, per germline (reference sequence). The trim removed 0 bases at V and 2 bases at J, leaving 8 bases unmatched. The CDR3 DNA reads as TGTGCCAGCAGCTTGGGTCGAGCGGGGGGACCTCAAGAGACCCAGTACTTC. It specifies CASSLGRAGGPQETQYF.

This sequence joins TRBV18 and TRBJ2-2; 12 positions match TRBD2. The CDR3 consists of 16 residues. Per germline, CDR1 KGHSH and CDR2 LQKENI. After removal of 4 bases from V and 1 base from J, the junction contained 1 base not matched to a gene. The CDR3: CASSQGLAGNTGELFF. CDR3 nucleotide sequence: TGTGCCAGCTCACAGGGACTAGCGGGGAACACCGGGGAGCTGTTTTTT.

The chain combines TRBV6-5 with TRBJ2-7, with D tentatively TRBD2 (7 bases). The CDR3 spans 16 residues. V lost 4 bases, J lost 3 bases, and 19 bases lay in between. Germline V gene data show CDR1 as MNHEY and CDR2 as SVGAGI. CDR3 loop: CASSSVEGGDLYEQYF. CDR3 coding DNA: TGTGCCAGCAGTTCGGTTGAGGGGGGGGACCTCTACGAGCAGTACTTC.